What follows describes a single T cell receptor beta chain. As yet, its antigen is unknown. Germline CDR1 and CDR2: LNHNV and YYDKDF (reference sequence). Trimming pared 1 base from V and 4 bases from J, leaving 7 bases between. The CDR3 spans 13 residues. The PCR made use of 60 Vbeta and 13 Jbeta primers. Some clones are missing from TCRdb's copy, which holds only in-frame ones; the method was immunoSEQ multiplex PCR. The sample includes 150,000 or so clones, roughly 79% of them seen just once. The data were obtained in a study of cytomegalovirus exposure and HLA in healthy donors. Study in general: A previous analysis identified 100 million to 120 million unique TCR beta sequences derived from around 180 million T cells. Whole-study results and caveats: CMV antigen specificity was confirmed in vitro for three CMV-associated chains. Prior analysis indicated that the majority of TCR beta V segments exhibited productivity approximately 87% or approximately 30% of the time. Presence/absence comparisons presumed near-even sequencing depth among donors.

Sequenced: PBMCs. The receptor was derived from a man aged 35-49 years in good health and CMV-seropositive. The V gene is TRBV15, the J gene TRBJ2-5; tentatively, D is TRBD2 (5 bases). CDR3 bases: TGTGCCACCAGCAGAGCGGCGGGAGAGACCCAGTACTTC. Translation: CATSRAAGETQYF.